This TCR beta chain was identified in a study of OX40 agonist ivuxolimab in advanced cancers. Method: immunoSEQ multiplex PCR; TCRdb's copy keeps in-frame clones and lacks some. The sample yields under 85,000 clones, more than 75% seen once. This CDR3 is 15 amino acids long. Germline-derived CDR1 and CDR2 are MGHRA and YSYEKL. V was cut by 3 bases and J by 4 bases, with 15 bases left in between. This material consisted of CD4+ or CD8+ T cells sorted from blood, taken in a trial of the OX40 agonist ivuxolimab. This receptor was obtained from an adult with an advanced solid tumor such as melanoma, head and neck, liver or kidney cancer. The genes are TRBV4-1 and TRBJ1-2, with D uncertain. The CDR3 here is CASSHIHRKTYGYTF. The CDR3 nucleotides are TGCGCCAGCAGCCACATACACCGAAAGACCTATGGCTACACCTTC.